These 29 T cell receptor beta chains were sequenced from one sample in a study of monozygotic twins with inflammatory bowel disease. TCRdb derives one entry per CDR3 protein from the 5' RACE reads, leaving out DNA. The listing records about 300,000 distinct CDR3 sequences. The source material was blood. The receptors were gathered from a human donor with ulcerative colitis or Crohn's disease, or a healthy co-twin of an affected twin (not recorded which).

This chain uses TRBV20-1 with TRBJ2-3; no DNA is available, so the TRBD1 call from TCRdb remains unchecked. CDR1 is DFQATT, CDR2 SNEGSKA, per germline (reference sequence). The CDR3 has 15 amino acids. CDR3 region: CSAPGGRGPSDTQYF.

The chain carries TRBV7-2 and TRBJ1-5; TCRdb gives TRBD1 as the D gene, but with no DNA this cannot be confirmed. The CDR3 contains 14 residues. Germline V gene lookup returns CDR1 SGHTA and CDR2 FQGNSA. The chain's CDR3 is CASSLQGSNQLQHF.

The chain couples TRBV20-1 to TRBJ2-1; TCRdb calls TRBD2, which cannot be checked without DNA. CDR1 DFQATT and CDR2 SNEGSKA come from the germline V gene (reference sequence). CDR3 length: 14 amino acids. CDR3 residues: CSARIPSGKAEQFF.

CDR3 sequence: CASSFLGAIGNEQFF. The chain joins TRBV7-3 to TRBJ2-1; TCRdb lists TRBD1, though no DNA is available to test this call. This CDR3 comprises 15 residues. Germline CDR1 reads SGHTA; CDR2 reads FQGTGA.

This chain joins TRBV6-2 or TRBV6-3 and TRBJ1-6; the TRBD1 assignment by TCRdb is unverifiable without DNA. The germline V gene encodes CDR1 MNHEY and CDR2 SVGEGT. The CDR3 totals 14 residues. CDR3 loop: CASSYEQGRSPLHF.

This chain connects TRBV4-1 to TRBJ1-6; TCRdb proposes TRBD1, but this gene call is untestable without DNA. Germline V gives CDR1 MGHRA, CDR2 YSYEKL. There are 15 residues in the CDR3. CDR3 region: CASSQKGQGNSPLHF.

CDR3 loop: CASSRDGSTDTQYF. The V call is TRBV7-2, the J call TRBJ2-3; TCRdb gives TRBD1 as the D gene, but with no DNA this cannot be confirmed. The CDR3 has 14 residues. Germline V CDR1 and CDR2: SGHTA, FQGNSA.

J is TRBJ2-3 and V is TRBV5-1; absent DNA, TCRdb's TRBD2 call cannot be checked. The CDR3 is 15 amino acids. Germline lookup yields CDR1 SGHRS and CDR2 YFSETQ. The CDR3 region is CASSPLAGGGKGEYF.

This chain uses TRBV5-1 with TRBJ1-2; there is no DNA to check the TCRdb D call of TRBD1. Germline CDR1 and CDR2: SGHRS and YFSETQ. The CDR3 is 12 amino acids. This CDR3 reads CASSEQGTGYTF.

The CDR3 sequence: CAIKDATGGSYGYTF. The chain employs TRBV10-3 and TRBJ1-2; TCRdb reports TRBD1, a call that lacks DNA to check it against. Germline V gene lookup returns CDR1 ENHRY and CDR2 SYGVKD. The CDR3 contains 15 residues.

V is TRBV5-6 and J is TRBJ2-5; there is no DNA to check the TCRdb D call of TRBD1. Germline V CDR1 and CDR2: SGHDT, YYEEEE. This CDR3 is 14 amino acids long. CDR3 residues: CASSLLGQQETQYF.

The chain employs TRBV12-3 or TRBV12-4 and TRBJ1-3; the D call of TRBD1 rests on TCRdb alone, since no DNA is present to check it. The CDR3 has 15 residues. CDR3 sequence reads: CASSPRTGAGNTIYF.

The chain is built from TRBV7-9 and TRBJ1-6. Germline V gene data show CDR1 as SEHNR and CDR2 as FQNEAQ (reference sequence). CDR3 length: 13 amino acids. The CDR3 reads CASSLAVNSPLHF.

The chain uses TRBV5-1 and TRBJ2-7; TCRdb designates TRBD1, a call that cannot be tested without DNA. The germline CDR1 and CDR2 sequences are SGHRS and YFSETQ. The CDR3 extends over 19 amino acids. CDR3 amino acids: CASSLGGQASPAHYYEQYF.

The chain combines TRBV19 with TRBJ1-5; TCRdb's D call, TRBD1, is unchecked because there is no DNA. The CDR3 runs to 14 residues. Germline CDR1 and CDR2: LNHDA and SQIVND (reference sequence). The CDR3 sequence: CASRQQGFNQPQHF.

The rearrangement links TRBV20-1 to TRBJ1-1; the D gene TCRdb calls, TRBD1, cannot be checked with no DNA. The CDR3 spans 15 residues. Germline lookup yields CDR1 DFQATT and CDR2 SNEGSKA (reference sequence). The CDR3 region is CSARDPFRENTEAFF.

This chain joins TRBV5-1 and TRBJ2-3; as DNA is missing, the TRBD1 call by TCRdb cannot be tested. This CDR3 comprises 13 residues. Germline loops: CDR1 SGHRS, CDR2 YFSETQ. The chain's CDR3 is CASTRGGTDTQYF.

CDR3 in amino acids: CASSVEAGAWYTDTQYF. The rearrangement joins TRBV9 to TRBJ2-3; TCRdb returns TRBD1, unconfirmable since there is no DNA. This CDR3 is built from 17 residues. Germline V CDR1 and CDR2: SGDLS, YYNGEE.

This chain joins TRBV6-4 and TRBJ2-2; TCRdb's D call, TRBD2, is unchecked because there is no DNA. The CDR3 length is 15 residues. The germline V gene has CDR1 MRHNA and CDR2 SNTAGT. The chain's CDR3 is CASSKAGLASGELFF.

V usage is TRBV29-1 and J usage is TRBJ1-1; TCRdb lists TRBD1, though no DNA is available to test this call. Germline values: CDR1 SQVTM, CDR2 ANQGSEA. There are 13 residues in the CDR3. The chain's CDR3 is CSALGGGYSEAFF.

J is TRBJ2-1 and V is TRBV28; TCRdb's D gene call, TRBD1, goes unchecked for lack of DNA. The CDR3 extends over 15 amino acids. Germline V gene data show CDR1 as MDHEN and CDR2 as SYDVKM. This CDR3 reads CASSSPLGVINEQFF. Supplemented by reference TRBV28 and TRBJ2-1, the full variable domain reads DVKVTQSSRYLVKRTGEKVFLECVQDMDHENMFWYRQDPGLGLRLIYFSYDVKMKEKGDIPEGYSVSREKKERFSLILESASTNQTSMYLCASSSPLGVINEQFFGPGTRLTVL.

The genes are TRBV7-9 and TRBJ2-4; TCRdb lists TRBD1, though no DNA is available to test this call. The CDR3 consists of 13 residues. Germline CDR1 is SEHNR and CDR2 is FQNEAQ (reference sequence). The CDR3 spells CASSSTSGNIQYF.

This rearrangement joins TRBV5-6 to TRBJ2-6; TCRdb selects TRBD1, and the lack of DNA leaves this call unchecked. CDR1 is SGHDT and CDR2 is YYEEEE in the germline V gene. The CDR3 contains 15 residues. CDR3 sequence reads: CASSFRGSGANVLTF.

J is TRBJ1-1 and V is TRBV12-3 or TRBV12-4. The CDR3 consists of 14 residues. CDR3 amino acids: CASLREYKSTEAFF.

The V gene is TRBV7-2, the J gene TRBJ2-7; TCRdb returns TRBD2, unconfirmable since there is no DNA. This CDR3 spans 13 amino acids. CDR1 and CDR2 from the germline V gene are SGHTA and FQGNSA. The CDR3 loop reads CASSSLPRDEQYF.

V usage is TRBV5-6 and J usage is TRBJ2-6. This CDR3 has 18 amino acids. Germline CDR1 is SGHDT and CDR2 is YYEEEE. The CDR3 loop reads CASSLVPQLPSGANVLTF.

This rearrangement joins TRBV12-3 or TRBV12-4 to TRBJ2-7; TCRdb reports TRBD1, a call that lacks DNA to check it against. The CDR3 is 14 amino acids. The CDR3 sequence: CASSSGTHSYEQYF.

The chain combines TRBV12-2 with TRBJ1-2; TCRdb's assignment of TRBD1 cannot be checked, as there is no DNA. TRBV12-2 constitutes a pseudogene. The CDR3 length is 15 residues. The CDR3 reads CASRSRSTGLRGYTF.

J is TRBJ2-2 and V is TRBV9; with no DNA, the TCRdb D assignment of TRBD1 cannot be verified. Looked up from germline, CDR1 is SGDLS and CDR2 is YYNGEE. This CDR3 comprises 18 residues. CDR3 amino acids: CASSVGGNSGLNTGELFF.